These 12 T cell receptor beta chains originate from one sample sequenced in a study of shared clonotypes between healthy human individuals. Libraries were prepared by immunoSEQ multiplex PCR; TCRdb keeps only in-frame clonotypes and omits some of them. The sample lists roughly 1,500,000 clones, approximately 98% occurring once. The sequenced material came from naive CD4+ T cells sorted from blood. Noted subset: CD45RA+ positively selected. The receptors were sampled from a man aged 30 to 45 in good health.

The chain uses TRBV5-4 and TRBJ1-2; possibly TRBD1 for D (5 bases). Trimming stripped 5 bases from V and 4 bases from J, with 12 bases between. Germline V gene sequence: CDR1 SGHNT, CDR2 YYREEE (reference sequence). The CDR3 is 13 amino acids. The CDR3 sequence is CASSRDGVYGYTF. The CDR3 bases are TGTGCCAGCAGTCGGGACGGAGTCTATGGCTACACCTTC.

The chain employs TRBV18 and TRBJ2-5; 9 nucleotides match TRBD1. The end of the DNA aligns better with TRBJ2-7, so the J call may be wrong. CDR1 KGHSH and CDR2 LQKENI come from the germline V gene. The CDR3 runs 14 residues. DNA for the CDR3: TGTGCCAGCTCACCTACGACAGGGGGCTACGAGCAGTACTTC. The encoded protein is CASSPTTGGYEQYF.

This chain links TRBV21-1 with TRBJ2-7; the D call of TRBD2 is as the table states it, not checked on the DNA. TRBV21-1 is designated a pseudogene. The CDR3 is 9 amino acids. For the CDR3, the DNA is TGTGCCAGCAGCACCGCCGGTTACTTC. This translates into CASSTAGYF.

This rearrangement joins TRBV4-2 to TRBJ1-4; no definite D call. Per germline, CDR1 LGHNA and CDR2 YNFKEQ. This CDR3 region has 14 residues. V shed 0 bases and J shed 5 bases, with 7 bases lying between them. The CDR3 loop is CASSQDLGNEKLFF. The CDR3 DNA reads TGTGCCAGCAGCCAAGATCTGGGGAATGAAAAACTGTTTTTT.

This clone was detected only once. CDR3 sequence (DNA): TGTGCCAGCAGTGACGGACAGTACAATGAGCAGTTCTTC. This gives the protein CASSDGQYNEQFF. This chain links TRBV6-4 with TRBJ2-1; tentatively, D is TRBD1 (6 bases). CDR3 length equals 13 residues. Germline V gene sequence: CDR1 MRHNA, CDR2 SNTAGT. Between the trimmed V and J ends, which lost 2 bases and 4 bases, there was a span of 6 bases.

The chain recombines TRBV7-2 with TRBJ2-3; 11 positions match TRBD2. Germline V gene lookup returns CDR1 SGHTA and CDR2 FQGNSA. The ends lost 5 bases at V and 9 bases at J; junction bases unmatched: 7. The CDR3 is 14 residues long. The chain's CDR3 is CASSILAGDGTQYF. CDR3 bases: TGTGCCAGCAGCATACTAGCGGGAGACGGGACGCAGTATTTT.

The chain has TRBV19 and TRBJ2-7, with 13 bases matching TRBD2. The CDR3 is 17 amino acids. Germline V gene sequence: CDR1 LNHDA, CDR2 SQIVND (reference sequence). Losses at the gene ends were 4 bases for V and 0 bases for J; bases not matched to a gene: 6. CDR3 DNA sequence: TGTGCCAGTAGTACGGGACTAGCGGGAACAGGCTCCTACGAGCAGTACTTC. This sequence encodes CASSTGLAGTGSYEQYF.

The V and J genes are TRBV7-9 and TRBJ2-3; D might be TRBD2 (5 bases). The CDR3 is made up of 17 amino acids. In germline, CDR1 is SEHNR, CDR2 FQNEAQ (reference sequence). Trimming took 2 bases from V and 1 from J, leaving 16 bases between them. CDR3 residues: CASSLLSSGSGTDTQYF. The CDR3 DNA reads as TGTGCCAGCAGCTTATTGTCTAGTGGGAGCGGCACAGATACGCAGTATTTT.

The rearrangement joins TRBV28 to TRBJ2-1; 11 bases are a match to TRBD2. V lost 6 bases to trimming and J lost 10 bases; unmatched junction nucleotides: 14. Germline CDR1 MDHEN, CDR2 SYDVKM. The CDR3 runs to 16 residues. The DNA of the CDR3 is TGTGCCAGCAGCCTCGGCGCGGGACTAGCGGTAAAGGAGCAGTTCTTC. Encoded protein: CASSLGAGLAVKEQFF.

The V call is TRBV5-4, the J call TRBJ2-7; 8 bases align to TRBD2. The CDR3 length is 16 residues. Germline assignment: CDR1 SGHNT and CDR2 YYREEE (reference sequence). The ends lost 4 bases at V and 0 bases at J; junction bases unmatched: 9. The CDR3 here is CASSGRAGGGSYEQYF. In nucleotides, the CDR3 is TGTGCCAGCAGCGGTCGGGCGGGAGGCGGCTCCTACGAGCAGTACTTC.

This clone was counted once. This sequence joins TRBV6-6 and TRBJ1-5, with 10 bases lining up with TRBD1. V lost 6 bases and J lost 5; bases outside the gene matches: 10. Germline V gene lookup returns CDR1 MNHNY and CDR2 SVGAGI (reference sequence). CDR3 length equals 16 residues. The CDR3 spells CASSSDRGLGDQPQHF. The CDR3 DNA reads as TGTGCCAGCAGCTCCGACAGGGGGCTAGGTGATCAGCCCCAGCATTTT.

CDR3 coding DNA: TGTGCCAGCTCATCCACTAGCGACGAGCAGTACTTC. Protein product: CASSSTSDEQYF. V gene TRBV18 combines with J gene TRBJ2-7, with 7 bases identical to TRBD2. Trimming at V came to 5 bases and at J to 5 bases, leaving 3 bases not matched to a gene. The CDR3 has 12 residues. CDR1 is KGHSH, CDR2 LQKENI, per germline.